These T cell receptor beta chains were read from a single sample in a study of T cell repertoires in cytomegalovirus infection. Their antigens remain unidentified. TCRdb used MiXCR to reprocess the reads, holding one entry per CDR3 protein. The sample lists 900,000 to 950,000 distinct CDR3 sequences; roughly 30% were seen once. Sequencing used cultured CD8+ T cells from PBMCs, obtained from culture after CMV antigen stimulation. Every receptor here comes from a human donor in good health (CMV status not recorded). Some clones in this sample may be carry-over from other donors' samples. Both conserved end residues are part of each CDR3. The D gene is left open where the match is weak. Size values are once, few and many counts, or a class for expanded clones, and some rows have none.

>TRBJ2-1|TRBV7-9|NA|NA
CASNGGRMFSEQFF
TGTGCCAGCAATGGGGGGCGCATGTTTAGTGAGCAGTTCTTC
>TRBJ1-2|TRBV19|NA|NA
CASSARNYGYTF
TGTGCCAGTAGTGCCCGAAACTATGGCTACACCTTC
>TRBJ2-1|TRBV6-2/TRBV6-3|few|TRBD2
CASGSPGLADNEQFF
TGTGCCAGCGGATCCCCGGGACTAGCGGACAATGAGCAGTTCTTC
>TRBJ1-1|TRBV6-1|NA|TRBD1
CASTPTGILTEAFF
TGTGCCAGCACTCCGACAGGGATACTCACTGAAGCTTTCTTT
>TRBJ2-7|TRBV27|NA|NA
CASSSGQPGEQYF
TGTGCCAGCAGTTCGGGGCAACCTGGCGAGCAGTACTTC
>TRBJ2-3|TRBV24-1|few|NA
CATSDFEEDTQYF
TGTGCCACCAGTGATTTCGAGGAAGATACGCAGTATTTT
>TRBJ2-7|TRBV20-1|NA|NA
CSAGENRVTYEQYF
TGCAGTGCTGGTGAGAACAGGGTAACCTACGAGCAGTACTTC
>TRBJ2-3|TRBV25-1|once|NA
CASSESAHGDTQYF
TGTGCCAGCAGTGAGTCGGCACATGGGGATACGCAGTATTTT
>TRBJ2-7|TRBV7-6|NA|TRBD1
CASSMLDRGGIDEQYF
TGTGCCAGCAGCATGCTGGACAGGGGGGGAATCGACGAGCAGTACTTC
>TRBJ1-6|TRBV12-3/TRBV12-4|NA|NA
CASSSLFSSYNSPLHF
TGTGCCAGCAGTTCTTTGTTTAGCTCCTATAATTCACCCCTCCACTTT
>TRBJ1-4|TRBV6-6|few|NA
CASSSGGNNEKLFF
TGTGCCAGCAGTTCAGGCGGGAATAATGAAAAACTGTTTTTT
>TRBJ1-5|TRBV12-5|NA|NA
CASGLPWDNQPQHF
TGTGCTAGTGGTTTGCCTTGGGACAATCAGCCCCAGCATTTT
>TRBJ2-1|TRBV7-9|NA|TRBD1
CASSLRVGTEASDEQFF
TGTGCCAGCAGCCTGAGGGTAGGGACAGAAGCTTCTGATGAGCAGTTCTTC
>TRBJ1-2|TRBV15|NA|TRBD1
CATSTRQGEQDGYTF
TGTGCCACCAGCACCAGACAGGGGGAACAGGATGGCTACACCTTC
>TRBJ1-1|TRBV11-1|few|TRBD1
CASSLARTGVTEAFF
TGTGCCAGCAGCTTAGCCCGGACAGGGGTCACTGAAGCTTTCTTT
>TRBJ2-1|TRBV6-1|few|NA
CASSDFTRVPWEQFF
TGTGCCAGCAGTGATTTTACTAGGGTTCCTTGGGAGCAGTTCTTC
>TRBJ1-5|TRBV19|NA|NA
CASSIIRDTSSWPQHF
TGTGCCAGTAGTATCATCCGGGACACCTCGAGTTGGCCCCAGCATTTT
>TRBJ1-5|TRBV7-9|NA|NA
CASSWGSQPQHF
TGTGCCAGCAGCTGGGGGAGTCAGCCCCAGCATTTT
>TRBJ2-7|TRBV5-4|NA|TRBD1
CASSPGQGWDEQYF
TGTGCCAGCAGCCCGGGACAGGGCTGGGACGAGCAGTACTTC
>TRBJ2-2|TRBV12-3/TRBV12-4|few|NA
CASSPLRFPGELFF
TGTGCCAGCAGCCCTCTTAGATTCCCCGGGGAGCTGTTTTTT
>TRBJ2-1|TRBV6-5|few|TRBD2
CASSYPRTSGGNYNEQFF
TGTGCCAGCAGTTACCCTAGGACTAGCGGGGGGAACTACAATGAGCAGTTCTTC
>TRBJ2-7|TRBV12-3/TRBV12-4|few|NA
CASRAQSYEQYF
TGTGCCAGCAGAGCCCAATCCTACGAGCAGTACTTC
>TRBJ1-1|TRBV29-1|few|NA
CSVEYFTEAFF
TGCAGCGTTGAATATTTCACTGAAGCTTTCTTT
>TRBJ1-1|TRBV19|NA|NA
CASSIDRRAHTEAFF
TGTGCCAGTAGTATAGATCGCAGGGCCCACACTGAAGCTTTCTTT
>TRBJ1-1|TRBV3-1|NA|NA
CASSQDSSTGNTEAFF
TGTGCCAGCAGCCAAGATAGTTCGACGGGGAACACTGAAGCTTTCTTT
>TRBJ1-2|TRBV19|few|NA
CASSILSPDYGYTF
TGTGCCAGTAGTATCCTAAGCCCAGACTATGGCTACACCTTC
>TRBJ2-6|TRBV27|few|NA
CASTHLGGPLSGANVLTF
TGTGCCAGCACCCACCTGGGGGGTCCCCTCTCTGGGGCCAACGTCCTGACTTTC
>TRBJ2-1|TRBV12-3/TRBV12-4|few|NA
CASSEGPSYNEQFF
TGTGCCAGCAGTGAGGGACCTTCCTACAATGAGCAGTTCTTC